Below are 24 T cell receptor beta chains sequenced from a single sample in a study of lymphopenia after photon versus proton radiotherapy. Produced via immunoSEQ multiplex PCR; TCRdb's table is partial and in-frame only. The profile shows about 53,000 clones, around 82% of them singletons. The sample in question was peripheral blood, obtained from a patient treated with photon-based radiotherapy. The receptors come from a man in his forties or fifties with gastric cancer.

This sequence joins TRBV7-2 and TRBJ2-2, with 8 bases aligning to TRBD2. There are 16 residues in the CDR3. The junction had 10 bases not matched to a gene; V was cut back by 5 bases and J by 5 bases. Germline CDR1 SGHTA, CDR2 FQGNSA. The CDR3 sequence: CASSPPTGGPTGELFF. The DNA of the CDR3 is TGTGCCAGCAGCCCGCCGACGGGAGGGCCTACCGGGGAGCTGTTTTTT.

V gene TRBV6-5 combines with J gene TRBJ2-2, with a tentative D call TRBD1 (5 bases). Looked up from germline, CDR1 is MNHEY and CDR2 is SVGAGI. V was clipped by 6 bases and J by 0 bases, with 8 bases between them. The CDR3 is made up of 14 amino acids. The CDR3 region is CASRIQANTGELFF. The CDR3 coding sequence is TGTGCCAGCAGGATACAGGCGAACACCGGGGAGCTGTTTTTT.

The chain uses TRBV18 and TRBJ2-2; 7 nucleotides agree with TRBD2. There are 18 residues in the CDR3. V lost 1 base and J lost 5; bases outside the gene matches: 13. Per the germline V gene, CDR1 is KGHSH and CDR2 is LQKENI. CDR3 loop: CASSPRLPGAGTTGELFF. The CDR3 coding sequence is TGTGCCAGCTCACCACGCTTACCCGGAGCGGGAACAACCGGGGAGCTGTTTTTT.

This clone was observed once. The chain uses TRBV7-2 and TRBJ2-1, with TRBD2 matching over 10 bases. V lost 5 bases and J lost 6; bases outside the gene matches: 4. This CDR3 contains 14 residues. Germline CDR1 and CDR2: SGHTA and FQGNSA. CDR3 region: CASSDSSGSNEQFF. The CDR3 DNA reads as TGTGCCAGCAGCGATTCTAGCGGGAGCAATGAGCAGTTCTTC.

The chain has TRBV7-3 and TRBJ1-3; the D is unclear. This CDR3 contains 14 residues. The germline CDR1 and CDR2 sequences are SGHTA and FQGTGA. V lost 0 bases and J 0 bases, leaving 3 bases between the germline ends. CDR3 loop: CASSLTYSGNTIYF. The CDR3 DNA reads as TGTGCCAGCAGCTTAACTTACTCTGGAAACACCATATATTTT.

J is TRBJ1-1 and V is TRBV6-5, with a possible D match to TRBD1 (6 bases). V was shortened by 7 bases and J by 5 bases, with 20 bases between the two germline ends. This CDR3 has 15 amino acids. Looked up from germline, CDR1 is MNHEY and CDR2 is SVGAGI. The chain's CDR3 is CASTHFRGPGTEAFF. CDR3 bases: TGTGCCAGCACTCACTTCAGGGGTCCGGGTACTGAAGCTTTCTTT.

This chain's CDR3 is CASSDNVAYEQYF. The CDR3 DNA reads TGTGCCAGCTCGGACAATGTAGCCTACGAGCAGTACTTC. The V gene is TRBV18, the J gene TRBJ2-7; perhaps TRBD1 as D (5 bases). The V gene lost 6 bases and the J gene lost 2 bases, with 11 bases spanning the gap. CDR1 is KGHSH and CDR2 is LQKENI in the germline V gene. The CDR3 sequence is 13 residues long. The complete variable domain, with remaining parts taken from reference TRBV18 and TRBJ2-7, reads NAGVMQNPRHLVRRRGQEARLRCSPMKGHSHVYWYRQLPEEGLKFMVYLQKENIIDESGMPKERFSAEFPKEGPSILRIQQVVRGDSAAYFCASSDNVAYEQYFGPGTRLTVT.

This sequence joins TRBV6-5 and TRBJ2-2; D is unclear. Trimming took off 5 bases at V and 2 bases at J, with 9 bases between the two ends. CDR1 MNHEY and CDR2 SVGAGI come from the germline V gene. CDR3 length: 14 amino acids. CDR3 in DNA: TGTGCCAGCAGTGACGACGACAACACCGGGGAGCTGTTTTTT. This translates into CASSDDDNTGELFF.

V gene TRBV29-1 combines with J gene TRBJ1-1; the match to TRBD1 covers 7 bases. V shed 6 bases and J 0 bases; nucleotides not matched to a gene: 7. Germline V gene lookup returns CDR1 SQVTM and CDR2 ANQGSEA. This CDR3 contains 14 residues. The CDR3 region has the DNA TGCAGCGTAGGGACAGTTAAAATGAACACTGAAGCTTTCTTT. Its translation is CSVGTVKMNTEAFF. The variable domain in full, with the rest retrieved from reference TRBV29-1 and TRBJ1-1, is SAVISQKPSRDICQRGTSLTIQCQVDSQVTMMFWYRQQPGQSLTLIATANQGSEATYESGFVIDKFPISRPNLTFSTLTVSNMSPEDSSIYLCSVGTVKMNTEAFFGQGTRLTVV.

The rearrangement uses TRBV6-6 and TRBJ2-2, with 7 bases matching TRBD1. Germline loops: CDR1 MNHNY, CDR2 SVGAGI (reference sequence). The ends lost 7 bases at V and 0 bases at J; junction bases unmatched: 2. The CDR3 length is 14 residues. As DNA, the CDR3 is TGTGCCAGCACGCAGGGGGCGAACACCGGGGAGCTGTTTTTT. It yields the protein CASTQGANTGELFF.

The chain joins TRBV7-8 to TRBJ2-5; TRBD1 matches 7 bases. V lost 1 base and J lost 6; bases outside the gene matches: 5. The V gene's germline CDR1 is SGHVS and CDR2 FQNEAQ. The CDR3 runs 14 residues. The CDR3 sequence is CASSLVTGVKTQYF. The CDR3 nucleotides are TGTGCCAGCAGCTTAGTAACAGGGGTAAAGACCCAGTACTTC.

This clone was seen a few times. The V gene is TRBV19, the J gene TRBJ2-7; 7 nucleotides line up with TRBD2. The J segment lost 3 bases and the V segment lost 3 bases, leaving 8 bases of the junction unmatched. The V gene's germline CDR1 is LNHDA and CDR2 SQIVND (reference sequence). The CDR3 totals 15 residues. The CDR3 DNA follows: TGTGCCAGTAGTATCACAGACCGCGGGGGCTACGAGCAGTACTTC. This translates into CASSITDRGGYEQYF. The entire variable domain, with the rest obtained from reference TRBV19 and TRBJ2-7, is as follows: DGGITQSPKYLFRKEGQNVTLSCEQNLNHDAMYWYRQDPGQGLRLIYYSQIVNDFQKGDIAEGYSVSREKKESFPLTVTSAQKNPTAFYLCASSITDRGGYEQYFGPGTRLTVT.

CDR3 sequence: CASSFLDRGYNSPLHF. The CDR3 DNA follows: TGTGCCAGCAGTTTTTTGGACAGGGGGTATAATTCACCCCTCCACTTT. The chain combines TRBV28 with TRBJ1-6; TRBD1 matches 10 bases. The CDR3 covers 16 residues. The germline V gene has CDR1 MDHEN and CDR2 SYDVKM. The ends lost 3 bases at V and 4 bases at J; junction bases unmatched: 3.

This clone was seen once. V is TRBV29-1 and J is TRBJ2-1; TRBD2 matches 13 bases. Germline-derived CDR1 and CDR2 are SQVTM and ANQGSEA. V lost 6 bases and J lost 5; bases outside the gene matches: 4. There are 14 residues in the CDR3. CDR3 sequence (DNA): TGCAGCGTGGGACTAGCGGGATACAACAATGAGCAGTTCTTC. Translated, it gives CSVGLAGYNNEQFF.

This sequence joins TRBV6-4 and TRBJ2-2; the D gene is possibly TRBD1 (6 bases). The V gene's germline CDR1 is MRHNA and CDR2 SNTAGT. Trimming shortened V by 5 bases and J by 3 bases, and 16 bases separated the two germline ends. This CDR3 has 16 amino acids. CDR3 protein: CASSPLRTVYTGELFF. The CDR3 bases are TGTGCCAGCAGTCCTCTGCGGACAGTCTACACCGGGGAGCTGTTTTTT.

This clone was observed a handful of times. The rearrangement joins TRBV6-5 to TRBJ2-1; a possible D gene is TRBD2 (6 bases). The V end was cut by 5 bases, the J end by 3 bases, with 11 bases between. The germline V gene encodes CDR1 MNHEY and CDR2 SVGAGI. The CDR3 totals 14 residues. The CDR3 reads CASSRSSVYNEQFF. The CDR3 bases are TGTGCCAGCAGTCGATCTAGCGTCTACAATGAGCAGTTCTTC.

This clone is a singleton in its sample. This chain joins TRBV30 and TRBJ1-5, with a weak D call TRBD1 (6 bases). The V end lost 3 bases, the J end lost 5 bases, and 14 bases lay between the germline ends. The CDR3 runs to 14 residues. Germline CDR1 reads GTSNPN; CDR2 reads SVGIG (reference sequence). CDR3 residues: CAWSPGAGDQPQHF. The CDR3 nucleotides are TGTGCCTGGAGCCCGGGGGCAGGGGATCAGCCCCAGCATTTT.

V gene TRBV7-6 combines with J gene TRBJ1-5; D is unresolved. The germline V gene has CDR1 SGHVS and CDR2 FNYEAQ. V was pared by 4 bases and J by 7 bases, with 17 bases between. This CDR3 contains 15 residues. The CDR3 region is CASSSRIGEGQPQHF. CDR3 sequence (DNA): TGTGCCAGCAGCTCCAGGATCGGGGAAGGCCAGCCCCAGCATTTT. The variable domain in full, with the rest retrieved from reference TRBV7-6 and TRBJ1-5, is GAGVSQSPRYKVTKRGQDVALRCDPISGHVSLYWYRQALGQGPEFLTYFNYEAQQDKSGLPNDRFSAERPEGSISTLTIQRTEQRDSAMYRCASSSRIGEGQPQHFGDGTRLSIL.

This clone was counted only a few times. J is TRBJ2-1 and V is TRBV5-1; 13 nucleotides match TRBD2. J gave up 4 bases and V 4 bases, and 2 bases lay outside the gene matches. The CDR3 is 15 residues long. Germline V lookup: CDR1 SGHRS, CDR2 YFSETQ. Here the CDR3 reads CASSPGLAGYNEQFF. DNA of the CDR3: TGCGCCAGCAGCCCGGGACTAGCGGGATACAATGAGCAGTTCTTC.

This clone appeared a few times. The chain has TRBV19 and TRBJ1-2, with unresolved D. Germline V lookup: CDR1 LNHDA, CDR2 SQIVND (reference sequence). Trimming shortened V by 1 base and J by 6 bases, and 12 bases separated the two germline ends. The CDR3 length is 14 residues. The CDR3: CASSIGGGNNGYTF. The CDR3 DNA reads TGTGCCAGTAGTATAGGAGGCGGGAACAATGGCTACACCTTC.

The V gene is TRBV30, the J gene TRBJ2-3; 7 nucleotides align to TRBD2. CDR1 and CDR2 from the germline V gene are GTSNPN and SVGIG (reference sequence). The V gene end was trimmed by 2 bases and the J gene end by 4 bases; junction bases not matched to a gene: 15. The CDR3 is 17 amino acids. CDR3 region: CAWSPYRTSTYPDTQYF. The CDR3, as DNA: TGTGCCTGGAGTCCTTATAGGACTAGTACTTACCCAGATACGCAGTATTTT. The whole variable domain, remainder taken from reference TRBV30 and TRBJ2-3, is SQTIHQWPATLVQPVGSPLSLECTVEGTSNPNLYWYRQAAGRGLQLLFYSVGIGQISSEVPQNLSASRPQDRQFILSSKKLLLSDSGFYLCAWSPYRTSTYPDTQYFGPGTRLTVL.

This clone was observed a handful of times. The chain couples TRBV7-6 to TRBJ2-7, with D maybe TRBD2 (6 bases). Trimming took off 1 base at V and 6 bases at J, with 16 bases between the two ends. Germline lookup yields CDR1 SGHVS and CDR2 FNYEAQ. This CDR3 is built from 15 residues. DNA of the CDR3: TGTGCCAGCAGCTTAGGGCGGGACTGGGGGTTCGAGCAGTACTTC. Translating gives CASSLGRDWGFEQYF.

The CDR3, as DNA: TGTGCCAGCTCCCTTCCGGGAGATACGCAGTATTTT. It specifies CASSLPGDTQYF. The chain uses TRBV18 and TRBJ2-3; no clear D. Deletions cut 6 bases from V and 5 bases from J, with 9 bases between. The CDR3 extends over 12 amino acids. Germline values: CDR1 KGHSH, CDR2 LQKENI.

The rearrangement joins TRBV7-9 to TRBJ2-1; 9 nucleotides agree with TRBD1. Trimming cost V 1 base and J 2 bases; bases outside gene matches: 0. From germline, CDR1 is SEHNR and CDR2 FQNEAQ (reference sequence). CDR3 size: 15 residues. The CDR3 is CASSLGQGAYNEQFF. The CDR3 region has the DNA TGTGCCAGCAGCTTAGGACAGGGGGCCTACAATGAGCAGTTCTTC.